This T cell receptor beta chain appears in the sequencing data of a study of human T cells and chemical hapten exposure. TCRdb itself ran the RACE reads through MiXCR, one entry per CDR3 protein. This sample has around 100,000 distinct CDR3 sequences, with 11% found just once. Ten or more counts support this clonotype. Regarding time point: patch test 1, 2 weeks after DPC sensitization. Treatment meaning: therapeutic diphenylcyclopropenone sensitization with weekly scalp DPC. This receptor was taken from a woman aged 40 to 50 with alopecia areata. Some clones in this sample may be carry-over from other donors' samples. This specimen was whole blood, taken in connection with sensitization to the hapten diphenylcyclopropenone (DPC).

CDR3 nucleotide sequence: TGCAGTGCTTATATCCCCTACAATGAGCAGTTCTTC. Translation gives CSAYIPYNEQFF. The rearrangement joins TRBV20-1 to TRBJ2-1, with unresolved D. Trimming took 5 bases from V and 2 from J, leaving 7 bases between them. The CDR3 consists of 12 residues. CDR1 is DFQATT and CDR2 is SNEGSKA in the germline V gene (reference sequence).